A single sample is the source of the 25 T cell receptor beta chains below, sequenced in a study of T-cell reconstitution after alpha-beta-depleted transplantation in children. TCRbeta library construction was performed incorporating unique molecular identifiers. TCRdb re-derived calls from the PCR reads in MiXCR, one entry per CDR3 protein. The top ten clones hold 4.5% to 6.5% of a sample with under 250,000 distinct CDR3 sequences, approximately 7% of them seen once. The source material was PBMCs, sampled before TCRalphabeta/CD19-depleted stem cell transplant. The receptors were sampled from a boy younger than 10 with acute lymphoblastic leukemia, due to receive a stem cell transplant.

V and J are TRBV6-1 and TRBJ1-5; D gene ambiguous. CDR3 length equals 13 residues. The germline gives CDR1 MNHNS, CDR2 SASEGT. Between the trimmed V and J ends, which lost 6 bases and 10 bases, there was a span of 16 bases. CDR3 sequence (DNA): TGTGCCAGCAGGAGGACGGTTGTGGATCCCCAGCATTTT. It translates to CASRRTVVDPQHF.

This clonotype occurred many times. The chain links TRBV29-1 to TRBJ2-1, with 9 nucleotides matching TRBD2. The CDR3 runs to 20 residues. After removal of 8 bases from V and 5 bases from J, the junction contained 28 bases not matched to a gene. Germline values: CDR1 SQVTM, CDR2 ANQGSEA. The DNA for the CDR3 is TGCAGCCCCACTCTTGTACGGGCGGGAGGGTTTAGTTCCCCCCACAATGAGCAGTTCTTC. Protein product: CSPTLVRAGGFSSPHNEQFF.

This chain connects TRBV7-9 to TRBJ1-5; D perhaps matches TRBD1 (6 bases). Trimming took off 5 bases at V and 7 bases at J, with 15 bases between the two ends. This CDR3 contains 14 residues. The germline CDR1 and CDR2 sequences are SEHNR and FQNEAQ (reference sequence). This CDR3 reads CASSLGGGGQPQHF. CDR3 bases: TGTGCCAGCAGCCTGGGAGGGGGAGGACAGCCCCAGCATTTT. The full variable domain, in which reference TRBV7-9 and TRBJ1-5 provide the parts outside the CDR3, is DTGVSQNPRHKITKRGQNVTFRCDPISEHNRLYWYRQTLGQGPEFLTYFQNEAQLEKSRLLSDRFSAERPKGSFSTLEIQRTEQGDSAMYLCASSLGGGGQPQHFGDGTRLSIL.

The chain recombines TRBV6-2 or TRBV6-3 with TRBJ1-1; D not resolved. The CDR3 loop spans 14 amino acids. Germline V gives CDR1 MNHEY, CDR2 SVGEGT. The V and J ends lost 4 bases and 5 bases respectively, with 14 bases between them. In DNA, the CDR3 is TGTGCCAGCAGTTTTGACCGACCGGGAACTGAAGCTTTCTTT. This codes for CASSFDRPGTEAFF.

This clonotype was found a few times. V is TRBV19 and J is TRBJ1-1; D remains unclear. Germline V gene lookup returns CDR1 LNHDA and CDR2 SQIVND (reference sequence). The CDR3 spans 15 residues. V was cut by 3 bases and J by 0 bases, with 11 bases left in between. The DNA for the CDR3 is TGTGCCAGTAGTATGGGCCCCGTTCTGAACACTGAAGCTTTCTTT. This sequence encodes CASSMGPVLNTEAFF.

Many counts were recorded for this clonotype. This chain joins TRBV29-1 and TRBJ1-6; 7 nucleotides line up with TRBD1. Germline trimming cut 5 bases from V and 1 base from J; bases unmatched to any gene: 14. The CDR3 sequence is 18 residues long. Germline CDR1 reads SQVTM; CDR2 reads ANQGSEA. CDR3 in DNA: TGCAGCGTTCGAAACCAGAGACAGGGAAGTTCCTATAATTCACCCCTCCACTTT. It translates to CSVRNQRQGSSYNSPLHF.

This clonotype was counted at least ten times. The rearrangement joins TRBV6-6 to TRBJ2-1; the match to TRBD1 covers 8 bases. The V gene's germline CDR1 is MNHNY and CDR2 SVGAGI (reference sequence). There are 13 residues in the CDR3. With 8 bases clipped from V and 7 bases from J, the junction kept 7 bases outside the gene matches. The CDR3 is CASDRGARNEQFF. CDR3 nucleotides: TGTGCCAGCGACAGGGGAGCGAGAAATGAGCAGTTCTTC.

This clonotype has a handful of counts. The chain carries TRBV5-5 and TRBJ2-2; 7 bases are shared with TRBD1. The V and J ends lost 5 bases and 7 bases, in that order; junction bases with no gene match: 17. Germline V gene lookup returns CDR1 SGHKS and CDR2 YYEKEE (reference sequence). The CDR3 is 17 residues long. The CDR3 coding sequence is TGTGCCAGCAGTCCGACGCCGGGACAGACAATACACGGGGAGCTGTTTTTT. Translation gives CASSPTPGQTIHGELFF.

This clonotype was seen only a few times. Germline is not matched at one junction end, which may reflect a read error. The chain employs TRBV10-3 and TRBJ2-6; TRBD2 matches at 8 bases. CDR1 and CDR2 (germline): ENHRY, SYGVKD. The CDR3 contains 16 residues. The DNA for the CDR3 is TGTGCCATCAGTGAGCCATTGGGTCAGCGGGGGAACGTCCTGGCTTTC. Translation gives CAISEPLGQRGNVLAF.

This clonotype was seen ten or more times. This chain uses TRBV2 with TRBJ2-7; 8 nucleotides line up with TRBD1. Per germline, CDR1 SNHLY and CDR2 FYNNEI. After removal of 4 bases from V and 2 bases from J, the junction contained 1 base not matched to a gene. This CDR3 spans 13 amino acids. The CDR3 loop is CASSVGQAYEQYF. In DNA, the CDR3 is TGTGCCAGCAGTGTGGGACAGGCCTACGAGCAGTACTTC.

The chain couples TRBV20-1 to TRBJ1-6; D is undetermined. Germline V lookup: CDR1 DFQATT, CDR2 SNEGSKA (reference sequence). Trimming left V 2 bases short and J 7 bases short, with 18 bases between. This CDR3 is built from 16 residues. The CDR3 sequence is CSARPVQRTLNSPLHF. The CDR3 DNA sequence: TGCAGTGCTAGACCGGTCCAGAGGACTTTAAATTCACCCCTCCACTTT.

At least ten counts were recorded for this clonotype. The chain employs TRBV12-3 or TRBV12-4 and TRBJ2-3; 14 bases are shared with TRBD2. This CDR3 has 17 residues. With V trimmed by 8 bases and J by 2 bases, 9 bases remained unmatched. Here the CDR3 DNA reads TGTGCCAGCGCGGGACTAGCGGGGGCCCAAACCACAGATACGCAGTATTTT. Residues: CASAGLAGAQTTDTQYF.

This clonotype was observed many times. The chain employs TRBV6-1 and TRBJ1-3, with D unresolved. The CDR3 is 14 amino acids. CDR1 and CDR2 from the germline V gene are MNHNS and SASEGT. V dropped 7 bases and J dropped 0 bases, with 10 bases sitting between them. This CDR3 reads CASTRGSSGNTIYF. The CDR3 nucleotides read TGTGCCAGCACTCGGGGTTCCTCTGGAAACACCATATATTTT.

This clonotype was picked up one time. This may be a read error, as it is one base from a much larger clone. This chain joins TRBV5-1 and TRBJ2-7; the D gene is possibly TRBD1 (5 bases). The CDR3 has 15 amino acids. CDR1 SGHRS and CDR2 YFSETQ come from the germline V gene. This chain's CDR3 is CASSRQPTNTYERYF. DNA of the CDR3: TGCGCCAGCAGCCGACAGCCAACTAATACCTACGAGCGGTACTTC.

This clonotype was observed at least ten times. The rearrangement joins TRBV7-2 to TRBJ1-2; no clear D. The CDR3 sequence is 15 residues long. Deletions cut 5 bases from V and 5 bases from J, with 18 bases between. From germline, CDR1 is SGHTA and CDR2 FQGNSA. This chain's CDR3 is CASSREFSTQYGYTF. The CDR3 DNA follows: TGTGCCAGCAGCCGAGAGTTCTCCACCCAATATGGCTACACCTTC.

In the case of this clonotype: Just one base apart from a much larger clone, this may be a read error. V is TRBV20-1 and J is TRBJ2-1; 7 bases agree with TRBD2. Germline lookup yields CDR1 DFQATT and CDR2 SNEGSKA (reference sequence). The CDR3 runs 15 residues. The CDR3 DNA sequence: TGCGGTGCTATTGCACTGTCTAGCGGATACAATGAGCAGTTCTTC. This gives the protein CGAIALSSGYNEQFF.

The table lists this clonotype with a few counts. One end of the junction varies from germline; a read error may be responsible. The V call is TRBV28, the J call TRBJ2-1, with a weak D call TRBD2 (5 bases). The CDR3 consists of 15 residues. Germline CDR1 reads MDHEN; CDR2 reads SYDVKM. CDR3 in amino acids: CDSSLGGLLYNEQFF. DNA of the CDR3: TGTGACAGCAGTCTTGGAGGTCTTTTGTACAATGAGCAGTTCTTC.

This clonotype was detected only a few times. The chain combines TRBV11-2 with TRBJ2-2; D may be TRBD2 (6 bases). The CDR3 totals 18 residues. V was trimmed by 1 base and J by 3 bases, leaving 18 bases between them. In germline, CDR1 is SGHAT, CDR2 FQNNGV. The chain's CDR3 is CASSLVGGVLADTGELFF. Here the CDR3 DNA reads TGTGCCAGCAGCTTAGTCGGCGGGGTCCTGGCGGACACCGGGGAGCTGTTTTTT.

This clonotype has only a few counts. The V and J genes are TRBV25-1 and TRBJ1-4; D is perhaps TRBD1 (6 bases). CDR3 length equals 16 residues. Germline V lookup: CDR1 MGHDK, CDR2 SYGVNS. Trimming removed 2 bases from V and 4 bases from J, with 14 bases in between. The CDR3 spells CASSERRGALNEKLFF. CDR3 DNA sequence: TGTGCCAGCAGTGAACGGAGGGGGGCCCTTAATGAAAAACTGTTTTTT.

Of note for this clonotype: A junction end diverges from the germline sequence, so it may reflect a read error. The rearrangement links TRBV4-1 to TRBJ2-2; D is perhaps TRBD1 or TRBD2 (6 bases each). From germline, CDR1 is MGHRA and CDR2 YSYEKL. There are 17 residues in the CDR3. This CDR3 is CAISHIRGAANTGELFF. The CDR3 nucleotides are TGCGCCATCAGCCATATTAGGGGGGCCGCGAACACCGGGGAGCTGTTTTTT.

The J gene is TRBJ2-6, the V gene TRBV9; 7 bases match TRBD1. The germline V gene encodes CDR1 SGDLS and CDR2 YYNGEE. V shed 0 bases, J shed 2 bases, and the junction held 11 bases outside the gene matches. The CDR3 totals 19 residues. In DNA form, the CDR3 reads TGTGCCAGCAGCGTAGACCTTGAGACCGGGACAGCTGGGGCCAACGTCCTGACTTTC. Its translation: CASSVDLETGTAGANVLTF.

This clonotype was seen repeatedly, ten times or more. The chain is built from TRBV5-1 and TRBJ1-2; D gene ambiguous. The CDR3 spans 11 residues. From germline, CDR1 is SGHRS and CDR2 YFSETQ. V was pared by 2 bases and J by 4 bases, with 3 bases between. CDR3 amino acids: CASSLPYGYTF. The CDR3 region has the DNA TGCGCCAGCAGCTTACCCTATGGCTACACCTTC.

This clonotype was detected only a few times. The chain carries TRBV28 and TRBJ1-1; 9 bases match TRBD1. Trimming took 1 base from V and 10 from J; bases not matched to a gene: 7. The CDR3 is 14 residues long. Germline values: CDR1 MDHEN, CDR2 SYDVKM. CDR3 amino acids: CASSLLGDRVPAFF. For the CDR3, the DNA is TGTGCCAGCAGTTTATTGGGGGACAGGGTACCAGCTTTCTTT.

This clonotype was recorded at least ten times. The chain combines TRBV5-1 with TRBJ2-3; 9 nucleotides align to TRBD1. V trimming: 4 bases; J trimming: 1 base; junction bases outside the gene matches: 7. The CDR3 spans 16 residues. Germline V gene sequence: CDR1 SGHRS, CDR2 YFSETQ. The CDR3 protein is CASSIQGAGGTDTQYF. The DNA for the CDR3 is TGCGCCAGCAGCATACAGGGGGCAGGAGGCACAGATACGCAGTATTTT. Full variable domain (rest looked up from reference TRBV5-1 and TRBJ2-3): KAGVTQTPRYLIKTRGQQVTLSCSPISGHRSVSWYQQTPGQGLQFLFEYFSETQRNKGNFPGRFSGRQFSNSRSEMNVSTLELGDSALYLCASSIQGAGGTDTQYFGPGTRLTVL.

The table lists this clonotype with a few counts. This sequence joins TRBV28 and TRBJ1-1, with a possible D match to TRBD1 (5 bases). The V end was cut by 6 bases, the J end by 1 base, with 12 bases between. The CDR3 is made up of 14 amino acids. Germline assignment: CDR1 MDHEN and CDR2 SYDVKM. CDR3 in DNA: TGTGCCAGCAGACCCTTGACAGCGAACACTGAAGCTTTCTTT. Protein product: CASRPLTANTEAFF.